This T cell receptor beta chain appears in the sequencing data of a study of T cells in Graves' hyperthyroidism and ophthalmopathy. RNA transcripts gave rise to amplified TCR beta CDR3 regions. In the first-round RT-PCR of the TCR CDR3, the HTBI primer set was used. TCRdb reanalysed the multiplex PCR reads using MiXCR and keeps one entry per CDR3 protein. The sample lists over 350,000 distinct CDR3 sequences, around 15% occurring once. Germline V gene data show CDR1 as SGDLS and CDR2 as YYNGEE. Trimming at V came to 0 bases and at J to 8 bases, leaving 5 bases not matched to a gene. The CDR3 covers 15 residues.

What was sequenced was blood. This TCR came from a man between 18 and 35 years old with Graves' ophthalmopathy. This rearrangement joins TRBV9 to TRBJ2-1; 10 bases line up with TRBD2. DNA of the CDR3: TGTGCCAGCAGCGTAGGGCTAGCGGGAGAGGATGAGCAGTTCTTC. Translation gives CASSVGLAGEDEQFF.